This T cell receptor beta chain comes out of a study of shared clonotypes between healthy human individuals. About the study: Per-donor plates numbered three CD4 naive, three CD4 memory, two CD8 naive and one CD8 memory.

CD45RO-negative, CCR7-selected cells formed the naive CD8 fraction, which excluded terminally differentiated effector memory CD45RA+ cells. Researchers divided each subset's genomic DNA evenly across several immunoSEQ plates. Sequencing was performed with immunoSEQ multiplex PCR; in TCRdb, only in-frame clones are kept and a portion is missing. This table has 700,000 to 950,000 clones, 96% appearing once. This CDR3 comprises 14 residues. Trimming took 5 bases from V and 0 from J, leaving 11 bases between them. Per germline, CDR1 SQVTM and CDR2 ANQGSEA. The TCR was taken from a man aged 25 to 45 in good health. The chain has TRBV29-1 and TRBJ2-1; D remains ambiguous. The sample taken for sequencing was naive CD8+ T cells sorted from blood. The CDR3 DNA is TGCAGCGTTCCACCAGACTTCTCCTACAATGAGCAGTTCTTC. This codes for CSVPPDFSYNEQFF.